The 12 T cell receptor beta chains below all came from one sample that was sequenced in a study of shared clonotypes between healthy human individuals. Using immunoSEQ multiplex PCR, the repertoire was profiled, and TCRdb retains in-frame clones only, with some absent. The table shows under 650,000 clones, with 90% to 96% occurring only once. The sample consisted of naive CD4+ T cells sorted from blood. The subset here: CD45RA+ positively selected. All receptors come from a woman in her twenties or thirties in good health.

The rearrangement uses TRBV28 and TRBJ1-1, with D uncertain. From germline, CDR1 is MDHEN and CDR2 SYDVKM. Trimming took 4 bases from V and 8 from J, leaving 8 bases between them. This CDR3 has 11 residues. CDR3: CASSYTVEAFF. The CDR3 nucleotides read TGTGCCAGCAGTTATACAGTAGAAGCTTTCTTT.

This rearrangement joins TRBV6-1 to TRBJ2-7; D remains ambiguous. Trimming removed 4 bases at V and 3 bases at J, with 7 bases between. This CDR3 is built from 12 residues. CDR1 and CDR2 (germline): MNHNS, SASEGT. CDR3 in amino acids: CASSGSVYEQYF. CDR3 bases: TGTGCCAGCAGTGGTTCCGTCTACGAGCAGTACTTC.

This chain joins TRBV6-6 and TRBJ1-2; TRBD1 might be the D (6 bases). From germline, CDR1 is MNHNY and CDR2 SVGAGI (reference sequence). The CDR3 covers 13 residues. V was trimmed by 6 bases and J by 8 bases, leaving 16 bases between them. The CDR3 reads CASRPSGAGGYTF. DNA of the CDR3: TGTGCCAGCAGGCCCTCGGGGGCGGGGGGCTACACCTTC.

The chain combines TRBV27 with TRBJ1-1; D is perhaps TRBD1 (5 bases). Germline values: CDR1 MNHEY, CDR2 SMNVEV (reference sequence). The CDR3 extends over 13 amino acids. V gave up 7 bases and J gave up 2 bases, with 11 bases separating them. The CDR3, as DNA: TGTGCCAGCACCCAAACAGGAAACACTGAAGCTTTCTTT. The encoded protein is CASTQTGNTEAFF.

The chain carries TRBV7-9 and TRBJ2-7, with D possibly matching TRBD2 (6 bases). Trimming cost V 3 bases and J 6 bases, with 15 bases left between them. CDR1 and CDR2 from the germline V gene are SEHNR and FQNEAQ (reference sequence). The CDR3 spans 14 residues. The CDR3: CASSLALEGGEQYF. The CDR3 DNA reads TGTGCCAGCAGCTTGGCCCTGGAGGGTGGCGAGCAGTACTTC.

This chain connects TRBV19 to TRBJ1-1, with 8 bases lining up with TRBD1. From germline, CDR1 is LNHDA and CDR2 SQIVND (reference sequence). Losses at the gene ends were 10 bases for V and 3 bases for J; bases not matched to a gene: 7. The CDR3 has 13 residues. The CDR3 protein is CATAGQVHTEAFF. CDR3 bases: TGTGCCACCGCGGGACAGGTACACACTGAAGCTTTCTTT.

Concerning this clone itself: The sample contains more than one DNA sequence encoding this CDR3. The rearrangement links TRBV4-2 to TRBJ1-2; perhaps TRBD1 as D (6 bases). V dropped 2 bases and J dropped 1 base, with 11 bases sitting between them. The CDR3 runs 15 residues. Germline CDR1 is LGHNA and CDR2 is YNFKEQ. The CDR3 DNA reads as TGTGCCAGCAGCCAACCGGGACAACGTAACTATGGCTACACCTTC. It is translated as CASSQPGQRNYGYTF.

The chain links TRBV25-1 to TRBJ2-1; 9 bases map to TRBD2. With V trimmed by 6 bases and J by 9 bases, 15 bases remained unmatched. The V gene's germline CDR1 is MGHDK and CDR2 SYGVNS. There are 16 residues in the CDR3. The CDR3 DNA reads TGTGCCAGCAGCCCCCTCTTAGCGGGAGTGACAATTGAGCAGTTCTTC. Its translation is CASSPLLAGVTIEQFF.

The V gene is TRBV6-5, the J gene TRBJ1-5; D not certain. This CDR3 is 14 amino acids long. Deletions cut 4 bases from V and 3 bases from J, with 10 bases between. Germline lookup yields CDR1 MNHEY and CDR2 SVGAGI. The CDR3 here is CASSFGGLNQPQHF. The CDR3 nucleotides are TGTGCCAGCAGTTTCGGAGGCCTCAATCAGCCCCAGCATTTT.

The DNA for the CDR3 is TGTGCCAGCAGCTCTTCCCCCTACGAGCAGTACTTC. It yields the protein CASSSSPYEQYF. The genes are TRBV7-9 and TRBJ2-7; no clear D gene. Germline V lookup: CDR1 SEHNR, CDR2 FQNEAQ (reference sequence). The V and J ends lost 4 bases and 2 bases respectively, with 6 bases between them. There are 12 residues in the CDR3.

This clone was counted a single time. The chain recombines TRBV30 with TRBJ2-1; tentatively, D is TRBD2 (7 bases). Trimming shortened V by 1 base and J by 1 base, and 23 bases separated the two germline ends. Germline CDR1 GTSNPN, CDR2 SVGIG (reference sequence). The CDR3 runs to 19 residues. The CDR3 is CAWSAQRGGGPTSYNEQFF. Written as DNA, the CDR3 is TGTGCCTGGAGTGCCCAAAGGGGGGGAGGGCCCACATCCTACAATGAGCAGTTCTTC.

A single count supports this clone. J is TRBJ2-4 and V is TRBV4-2; TRBD2 might be the D (6 bases). The CDR3 loop spans 16 amino acids. The V end lost 4 bases, the J end lost 3 bases, and 16 bases lay between the germline ends. Looked up from germline, CDR1 is LGHNA and CDR2 is YNFKEQ. The CDR3 nucleotides read TGTGCCAGCAGCCGCCAAGTAGCGGAGGGCAAAAACATTCAGTACTTC. The encoded protein is CASSRQVAEGKNIQYF.